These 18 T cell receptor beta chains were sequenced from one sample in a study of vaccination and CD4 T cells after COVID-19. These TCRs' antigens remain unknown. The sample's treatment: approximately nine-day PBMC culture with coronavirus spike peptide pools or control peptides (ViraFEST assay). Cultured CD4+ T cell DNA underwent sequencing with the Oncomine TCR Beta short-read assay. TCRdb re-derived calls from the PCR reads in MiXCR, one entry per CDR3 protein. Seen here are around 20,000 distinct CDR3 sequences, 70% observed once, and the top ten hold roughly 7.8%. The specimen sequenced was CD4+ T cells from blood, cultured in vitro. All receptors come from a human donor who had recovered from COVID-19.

In DNA, the CDR3 is TGTGCCAGCAGTGAAGCTAGGGTGGGACACTACGAGCAGTACTTC. Its protein is CASSEARVGHYEQYF. The chain employs TRBV6-1 and TRBJ2-7; maybe TRBD1 (6 bases). The V end lost 0 bases, the J end lost 3 bases, and 12 bases lay between the germline ends. The CDR3 has 15 residues. Per the germline V gene, CDR1 is MNHNS and CDR2 is SASEGT.

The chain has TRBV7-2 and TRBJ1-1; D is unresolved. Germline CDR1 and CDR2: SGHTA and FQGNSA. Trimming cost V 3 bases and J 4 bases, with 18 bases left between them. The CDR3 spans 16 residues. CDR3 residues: CASSLVPLQTGTEAFF. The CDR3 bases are TGTGCCAGCAGCTTGGTACCTCTCCAAACCGGCACTGAAGCTTTCTTT.

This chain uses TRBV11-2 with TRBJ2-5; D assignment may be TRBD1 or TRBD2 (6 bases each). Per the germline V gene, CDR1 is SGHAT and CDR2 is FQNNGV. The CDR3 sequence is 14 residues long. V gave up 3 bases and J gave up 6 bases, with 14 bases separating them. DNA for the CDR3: TGTGCCAGCAGCTTTTCGGGGGCGGCTAAGACCCAGTACTTC. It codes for CASSFSGAAKTQYF. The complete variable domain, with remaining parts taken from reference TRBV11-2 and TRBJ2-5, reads EAGVAQSPRYKIIEKRQSVAFWCNPISGHATLYWYQQILGQGPKLLIQFQNNGVVDDSQLPKDRFSAERLKGVDSTLKIQPAKLEDSAVYLCASSFSGAAKTQYFGPGTRLLVL.

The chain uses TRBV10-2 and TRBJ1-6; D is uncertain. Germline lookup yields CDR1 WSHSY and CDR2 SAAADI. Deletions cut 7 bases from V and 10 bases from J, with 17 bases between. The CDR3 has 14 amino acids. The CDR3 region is CASTPSYTSSPLHF. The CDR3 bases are TGCGCCAGCACTCCGTCTTATACCTCCTCACCCCTCCACTTT.

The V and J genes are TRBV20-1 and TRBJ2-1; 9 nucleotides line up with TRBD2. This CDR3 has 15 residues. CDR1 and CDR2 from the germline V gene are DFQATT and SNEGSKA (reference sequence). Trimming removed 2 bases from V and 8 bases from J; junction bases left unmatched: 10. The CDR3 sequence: CSARNLSGSSYEQFF. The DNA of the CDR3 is TGCAGTGCTAGAAACCTTAGCGGGAGCAGTTATGAGCAGTTCTTC.

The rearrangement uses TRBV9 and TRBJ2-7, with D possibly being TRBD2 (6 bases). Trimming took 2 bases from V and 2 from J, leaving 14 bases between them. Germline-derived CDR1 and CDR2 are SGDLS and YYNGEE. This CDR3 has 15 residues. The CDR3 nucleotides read TGTGCCAGCAGCGTCGGGGGTAGCGGACCCTACGAGCAGTACTTC. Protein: CASSVGGSGPYEQYF.

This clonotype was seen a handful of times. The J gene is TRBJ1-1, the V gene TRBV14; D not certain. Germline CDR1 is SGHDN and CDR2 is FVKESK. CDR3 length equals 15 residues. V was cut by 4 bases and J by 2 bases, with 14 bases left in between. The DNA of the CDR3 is TGTGCCAGCAGCCGAGCCCTGGTGGCTAACACTGAAGCTTTCTTT. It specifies CASSRALVANTEAFF.

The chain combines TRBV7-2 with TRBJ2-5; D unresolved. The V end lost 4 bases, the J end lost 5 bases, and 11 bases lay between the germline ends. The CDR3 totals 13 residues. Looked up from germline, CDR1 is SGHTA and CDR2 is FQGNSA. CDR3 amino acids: CASSSMPRETQYF. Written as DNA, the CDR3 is TGTGCCAGCAGCTCCATGCCGCGGGAGACCCAGTACTTC.

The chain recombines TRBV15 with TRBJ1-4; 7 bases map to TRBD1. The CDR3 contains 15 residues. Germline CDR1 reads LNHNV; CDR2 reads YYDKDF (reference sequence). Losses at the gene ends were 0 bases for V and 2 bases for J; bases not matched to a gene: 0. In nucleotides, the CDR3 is TGTGCCACCAGCAGAGACAGGGGGACTAATGAAAAACTGTTTTTT. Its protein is CATSRDRGTNEKLFF.

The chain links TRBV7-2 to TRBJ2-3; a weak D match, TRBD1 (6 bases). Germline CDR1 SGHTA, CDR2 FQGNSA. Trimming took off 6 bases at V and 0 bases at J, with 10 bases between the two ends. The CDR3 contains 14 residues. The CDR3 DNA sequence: TGTGCCAGCAGGGCAACAGGGAGCACAGATACGCAGTATTTT. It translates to CASRATGSTDTQYF.

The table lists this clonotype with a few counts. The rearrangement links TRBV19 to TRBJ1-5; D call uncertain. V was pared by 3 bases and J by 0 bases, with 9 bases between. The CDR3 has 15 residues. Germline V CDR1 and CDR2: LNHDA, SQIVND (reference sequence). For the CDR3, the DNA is TGTGCCAGTAGTATCTGGACGCATAGCAATCAGCCCCAGCATTTT. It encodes CASSIWTHSNQPQHF. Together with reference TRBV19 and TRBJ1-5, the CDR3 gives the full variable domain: DGGITQSPKYLFRKEGQNVTLSCEQNLNHDAMYWYRQDPGQGLRLIYYSQIVNDFQKGDIAEGYSVSREKKESFPLTVTSAQKNPTAFYLCASSIWTHSNQPQHFGDGTRLSIL.

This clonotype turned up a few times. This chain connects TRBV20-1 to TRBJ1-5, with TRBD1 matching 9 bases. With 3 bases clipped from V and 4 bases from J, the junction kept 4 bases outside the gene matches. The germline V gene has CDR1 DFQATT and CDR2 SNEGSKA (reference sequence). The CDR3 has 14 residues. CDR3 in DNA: TGCAGTGCTAGTCGCGACAGGGGGAATCAGCCCCAGCATTTT. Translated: CSASRDRGNQPQHF.

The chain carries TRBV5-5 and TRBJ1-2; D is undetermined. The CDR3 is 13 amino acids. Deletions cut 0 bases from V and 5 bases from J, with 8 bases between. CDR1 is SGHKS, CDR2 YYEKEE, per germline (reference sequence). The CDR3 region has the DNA TGTGCCAGCAGCTTGGCCCCCGAGTATGGCTACACCTTC. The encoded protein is CASSLAPEYGYTF.

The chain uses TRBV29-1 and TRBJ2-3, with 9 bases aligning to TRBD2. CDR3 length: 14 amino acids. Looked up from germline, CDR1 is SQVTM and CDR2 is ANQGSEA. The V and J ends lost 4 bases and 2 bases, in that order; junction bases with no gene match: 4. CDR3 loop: CSVAAGGNTDTQYF. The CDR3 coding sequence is TGCAGCGTTGCCGCGGGAGGGAACACAGATACGCAGTATTTT.

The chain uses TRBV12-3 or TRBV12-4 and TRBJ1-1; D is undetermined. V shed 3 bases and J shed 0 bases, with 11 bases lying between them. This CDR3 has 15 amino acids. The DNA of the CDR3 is TGTGCCAGCAGTTTCCGACTTAAGCTGAACACTGAAGCTTTCTTT. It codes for CASSFRLKLNTEAFF.

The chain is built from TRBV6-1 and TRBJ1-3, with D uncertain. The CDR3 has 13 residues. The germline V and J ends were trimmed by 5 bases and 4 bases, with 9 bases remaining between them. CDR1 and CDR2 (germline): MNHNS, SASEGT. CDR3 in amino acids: CASSRDGGNTIYF. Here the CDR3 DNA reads TGTGCCAGCAGTCGCGATGGGGGAAACACCATATATTTT.

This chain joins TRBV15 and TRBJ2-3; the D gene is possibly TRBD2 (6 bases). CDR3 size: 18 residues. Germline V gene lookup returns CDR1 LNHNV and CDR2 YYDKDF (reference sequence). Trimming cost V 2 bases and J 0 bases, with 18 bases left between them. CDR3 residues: CATSRTPGLAASTDTQYF. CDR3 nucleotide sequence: TGTGCCACCAGCAGAACACCCGGATTAGCGGCTAGCACAGATACGCAGTATTTT.

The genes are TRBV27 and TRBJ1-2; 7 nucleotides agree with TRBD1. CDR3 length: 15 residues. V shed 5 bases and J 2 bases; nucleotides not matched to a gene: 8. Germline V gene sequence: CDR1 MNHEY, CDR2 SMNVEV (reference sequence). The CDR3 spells CASSLGGRGNYGYTF. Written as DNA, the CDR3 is TGTGCCAGCAGTCTGGGGGGCAGGGGGAACTATGGCTACACCTTC.